This T cell receptor beta chain was identified in a study of early T cells in non-severe SARS-CoV-2 infection. CDR1 and CDR2 (germline): DFQATT, SNEGSKA (reference sequence). The CDR3 consists of 15 residues. V was trimmed by 0 bases and J by 2 bases, leaving 12 bases between them. TCRdb redid the calling of the 5' RACE reads with MiXCR, one entry per CDR3 protein. The data contain 120,000 or so distinct CDR3 sequences, roughly an eighth of them singletons. This sequence originates from an adult who was a healthcare worker with PCR-confirmed SARS-CoV-2 infection or an uninfected control (not recorded which). The chain uses TRBV20-1 and TRBJ2-3; D possibly uses TRBD1 or TRBD2 (6 bases each). Sequences were derived from whole blood, sampled at baseline. DNA for the CDR3: TGCAGTGCTAGAGATTGGAGGGGGATCACAGATACGCAGTATTTT. Translating gives CSARDWRGITDTQYF.